This T cell receptor beta chain was sequenced for a study of T cells in Graves' hyperthyroidism and ophthalmopathy. Those with hyperthyroidism were 18 to 65 years old, newly diagnosed, and ill for under 2 months. About this clonotype itself: This may be a read error: a much more frequent sequence differs by one nucleotide.

There were TCR beta CDR3 regions amplified from RNA transcripts. The HTBI primer set drove a first-round RT-PCR of the TCR CDR3. MiXCR was run by TCRdb on the multiplex PCR reads, yielding one entry per CDR3 protein. Of 500,000 to 750,000 distinct CDR3 sequences in the sample, around 14% were seen once. Between the trimmed V and J ends, which lost 5 bases and 2 bases, there was a span of 17 bases. CDR1 is DFQATT, CDR2 SNEGSKA, per germline (reference sequence). The CDR3 consists of 15 residues. This receptor was identified in a woman in her thirties with Graves' hyperthyroidism. The chain carries TRBV20-1 and TRBJ2-3; the D is unclear. The sample was blood. CDR3 region: CSARCPRSLTDTQYF. Written as DNA, the CDR3 is TGCAGTGCTCGCTGCCCGCGGAGTCTCACAGATACGCAGTATTTT.